The 31 T cell receptor beta chains below were found in one sample sequenced in a study of immune characterization of retroperitoneal liposarcoma. TCRdb reprocessed the PCR reads via MiXCR and lists one record per CDR3 protein. The repertoire holds roughly 20,000 distinct CDR3 sequences, with 35% to 40% as singletons. Material for sequencing was blood. The receptors derive from a male donor with retroperitoneal liposarcoma.

This clonotype qualifies as large. This chain uses TRBV6-1 with TRBJ2-7; the D gene could be TRBD1 or TRBD2 (6 bases each). CDR3 length: 16 amino acids. Looked up from germline, CDR1 is MNHNS and CDR2 is SASEGT. The V gene lost 6 bases and the J gene lost 3 bases, with 21 bases spanning the gap. The CDR3 DNA follows: TGTGCCAGCAGGGAGGGGTACGGGGGCCTAAACTACGAGCAGTACTTC. Its translation is CASREGYGGLNYEQYF.

Many counts were recorded for this clonotype. The chain has TRBV6-1 and TRBJ2-1, with D perhaps TRBD1 (5 bases). The CDR3 loop spans 16 amino acids. The V end was cut by 7 bases, the J end by 0 bases, with 16 bases between. Looked up from germline, CDR1 is MNHNS and CDR2 is SASEGT. The CDR3 DNA reads TGTGCCAGCAAAGCTGCAACAGGACCCTCCTACAATGAGCAGTTCTTC. Translation gives CASKAATGPSYNEQFF.

The chain has TRBV11-2 and TRBJ2-3, with 7 bases that match TRBD2. The end of the DNA aligns better with TRBJ2-1, so the J call may be wrong. Germline V gene lookup returns CDR1 SGHAT and CDR2 FQNNGV. This CDR3 has 15 amino acids. The CDR3 nucleotides read TGTGCCAGCAGCCGGGGGACTACCGTTTACAATGAGCAGTTCTTC. Its protein is CASSRGTTVYNEQFF.

This chain uses TRBV6-1 with TRBJ2-5, with D possibly being TRBD1 (6 bases). V was clipped by 7 bases and J by 13 bases, with 22 bases between them. Germline V gene sequence: CDR1 MNHNS, CDR2 SASEGT. CDR3 size: 13 residues. The CDR3 loop reads CASIPGDTGELYF. CDR3 bases: TGTGCCAGCATTCCCGGGGACACCGGGGAGCTGTACTTC.

This clonotype was counted many times. V is TRBV7-6 and J is TRBJ1-1; D is perhaps TRBD1 (6 bases). Trimming took off 5 bases at V and 1 base at J, with 8 bases between the two ends. Germline CDR1 and CDR2: SGHVS and FNYEAQ. The CDR3 contains 13 residues. The chain's CDR3 is CASSPRGNTEAFF. In DNA form, the CDR3 reads TGTGCCAGCAGCCCCAGGGGGAACACTGAAGCTTTCTTT.

About this clonotype itself: Possible read error: a much larger clone is one base away. This CDR3 is CASREGIEGNEQYF. The CDR3 DNA is TGTGCCAGCAGGGAGGGGATTGAGGGTAACGAGCAGTACTTC. The chain couples TRBV6-1 to TRBJ2-7; TRBD2 is a possible D gene (6 bases). This CDR3 is built from 14 residues. CDR1 and CDR2 (germline): MNHNS, SASEGT. Trimming stripped 6 bases from V and 5 bases from J, with 17 bases between.

This clonotype was detected ten times or more. The rearrangement links TRBV12-3 or TRBV12-4 to TRBJ2-7; D assignment may be TRBD1 or TRBD2 (5 bases each). With 3 bases removed from V and 3 bases from J, the gap between germline ends came to 9 bases. The CDR3 covers 13 residues. The chain's CDR3 is CASSFRDRYEQYF. The CDR3 nucleotides read TGTGCCAGCAGTTTTCGGGACCGCTACGAGCAGTACTTC.

The V gene is TRBV6-2 or TRBV6-3, the J gene TRBJ2-7; 14 bases align to TRBD2. The DNA end is more similar to TRBJ2-1, so the J call may be wrong. The CDR3 extends over 18 amino acids. CDR1 is MNHEY, CDR2 SVGEGT, per germline. This CDR3 is CASSYRTSGGTLPDEQFF. The CDR3 nucleotides read TGTGCCAGCAGTTACAGGACTAGCGGGGGGACTCTCCCGGACGAGCAGTTCTTC.

This clonotype was recorded a few times. V gene TRBV7-3 combines with J gene TRBJ1-2; maybe TRBD1 (6 bases). This CDR3 contains 16 residues. V lost 5 bases, J lost 8 bases, and 24 bases lay in between. In germline, CDR1 is SGHTA, CDR2 FQGTGA. The CDR3 DNA sequence: TGTGCCAGCAGCCCCGGGGGGGGGCGCCTCCTGGGCGGCTACACCTTC. Its translation is CASSPGGGRLLGGYTF.

With respect to this clonotype: A much larger clone lies a single base off, so this may be a read error. The genes are TRBV27 and TRBJ1-6; tentative D call: TRBD1 (5 bases). Deletions cut 2 bases from V and 8 bases from J, with 10 bases between. The CDR3 consists of 14 residues. The germline gives CDR1 MNHEY, CDR2 SMNVEV (reference sequence). The CDR3 DNA reads TGTGCCAGCAGTTTAAGGGACGGCTATTCACCCCTCCACTTT. Translating it yields CASSLRDGYSPLHF.

V gene TRBV5-6 combines with J gene TRBJ2-5; 9 positions match TRBD1. V shed 2 bases and J 11 bases; nucleotides not matched to a gene: 25. The CDR3 runs 19 residues. The germline V gene has CDR1 SGHDT and CDR2 YYEEEE. The CDR3 loop is CASSLRGTGPSNSYNEQYF. CDR3 nucleotide sequence: TGTGCCAGCAGCTTACGCGGGACAGGGCCCTCTAACTCCTACAATGAGCAGTACTTC.

In the case of this clonotype: Relative to the germline gene, one junction end is altered; a read error may explain this. This chain joins TRBV5-3 and TRBJ2-6; D perhaps matches TRBD2 (6 bases). The DNA end lines up better with TRBJ2-1; the J call may be wrong. TRBV5-3 is identified as an open reading frame with a role that is uncertain. The CDR3 spans 15 residues. CDR3 DNA: TGTGCCAGCAGCTTGGACGCGGGGTTAAACAATGAGCAGTTCTTC. Translation: CASSLDAGLNNEQFF.

This clonotype appeared a few times. V and J are TRBV6-4 and TRBJ1-2; a possible D gene is TRBD1 (6 bases). The germline V gene has CDR1 MRHNA and CDR2 SNTAGT. This CDR3 is built from 16 residues. Deletions cut 7 bases from V and 3 bases from J, with 21 bases between. The CDR3 here is CASKQTGGGQDYGYTF. The CDR3, as DNA: TGTGCCAGCAAACAGACAGGTGGAGGGCAAGACTATGGCTACACCTTC.

The chain is built from TRBV5-3 and TRBJ1-2; possible D gene TRBD1, 5 bases. Being an ORF, TRBV5-3 has a function that is uncertain. The CDR3 extends over 16 amino acids. The V end was cut by 8 bases, the J end by 6 bases, with 26 bases between. The CDR3 reads CASSPPRRGEGHGYTF. The CDR3 nucleotides read TGTGCCAGCAGCCCTCCCCGGAGGGGCGAAGGGCATGGCTACACCTTC.

By sample share, this clonotype is medium-sized. The rearrangement links TRBV7-2 to TRBJ2-7; possibly TRBD2 for D (6 bases). V gave up 1 base and J gave up 3 bases, with 10 bases separating them. The CDR3 has 14 amino acids. Germline CDR1 SGHTA, CDR2 FQGNSA. CDR3 in amino acids: CASSLGGIDYEQYF. In nucleotides, the CDR3 is TGTGCCAGCAGCTTAGGCGGGATAGACTACGAGCAGTACTTC.

This clonotype was detected a few times. V and J are TRBV7-2 and TRBJ1-5, with no clear D. CDR3 length: 15 residues. Trimming stripped 0 bases from V and 1 base from J, with 7 bases between. Per germline, CDR1 SGHTA and CDR2 FQGNSA. The DNA of the CDR3 is TGTGCCAGCAGCTTAGCTCCGGGGAGCAATCAGCCCCAGCATTTT. The encoded protein is CASSLAPGSNQPQHF.

This clonotype was seen repeatedly, ten times or more. The chain combines TRBV11-3 with TRBJ2-3, with no clear D. This CDR3 region has 14 residues. Trimming stripped 4 bases from V and 1 base from J, with 9 bases between. Per the germline V gene, CDR1 is SGHNT and CDR2 is YENEEA. The CDR3 is CASSSVLRTDTQYF. CDR3 bases: TGTGCCAGCAGCTCGGTGCTACGCACAGATACGCAGTATTTT.

The CDR3 here is CASEGATGELFF. The CDR3 nucleotides read TGCGCCAGCGAGGGGGCCACCGGGGAGCTGTTTTTT. V is TRBV10-1 and J is TRBJ2-2, with 7 bases aligning to TRBD1. CDR1 and CDR2 (germline): WNHNN, SYGVQD (reference sequence). J was trimmed by 4 bases and V by 8 bases; bases with no gene match: 1. This CDR3 spans 12 amino acids.

The chain couples TRBV5-1 to TRBJ2-1, with D perhaps matching TRBD2 (6 bases). The V gene's germline CDR1 is SGHRS and CDR2 YFSETQ. V was trimmed by 3 bases and J by 7 bases, leaving 14 bases between them. The CDR3 loop spans 14 amino acids. The CDR3 sequence: CASSSQGGENEQFF. The CDR3 DNA follows: TGCGCCAGCAGCTCGCAAGGAGGGGAGAATGAGCAGTTCTTC.

As to this clonotype: The conserved phenylalanine or tryptophan normally closing the CDR3 is absent here, so this likely arose from a read error. Because the CDR3's place on the DNA is in doubt, the DNA is left out and the CDR3 is given as listed by TCRdb. This chain joins TRBV10-2 and TRBJ2-6; the table assigns TRBD2, which was not confirmed against the DNA. Ends included, the CDR3 has 15 residues. CDR1 is WSHSY, CDR2 SAAADI, per germline. CDR3: CASSETPPPEQYFGA.

V usage is TRBV11-2 and J usage is TRBJ1-5; the D gene is possibly TRBD1 (6 bases). The V gene lost 6 bases and the J gene lost 0 bases, with 18 bases spanning the gap. The CDR3 is 17 residues long. The germline gives CDR1 SGHAT, CDR2 FQNNGV. The CDR3 DNA follows: TGTGCCAGCAGGGGACCGCAGGGGACGTATAGCAATCAGCCCCAGCATTTT. Protein sequence: CASRGPQGTYSNQPQHF.

The V call is TRBV27, the J call TRBJ1-2; D remains ambiguous. Germline values: CDR1 MNHEY, CDR2 SMNVEV (reference sequence). This CDR3 has 15 amino acids. V was clipped by 4 bases and J by 4 bases, with 16 bases between them. This CDR3 is CASSSSPWHGYGYTF. CDR3 in DNA: TGTGCCAGCAGTTCTTCTCCCTGGCACGGCTATGGCTACACCTTC.

In this sample, this clonotype turned up many times. The chain links TRBV6-1 to TRBJ1-6; D is undetermined. Trimming took off 5 bases at V and 0 bases at J, with 11 bases between the two ends. Germline assignment: CDR1 MNHNS and CDR2 SASEGT. The CDR3 contains 16 residues. In DNA form, the CDR3 reads TGTGCCAGCAGTTATGGGGAGAGCTCCTATAATTCACCCCTCCACTTT. As protein: CASSYGESSYNSPLHF.

This clonotype is judged medium-sized (0.01 to 0.1%). The chain is built from TRBV10-3 and TRBJ2-1; the D is unclear. The germline V gene encodes CDR1 ENHRY and CDR2 SYGVKD. V lost 8 bases and J lost 5, with 13 bases in between. This CDR3 is 13 amino acids long. The CDR3 protein is CAIRASTDNEQFF. The CDR3 DNA follows: TGTGCCATCCGAGCGTCCACGGACAATGAGCAGTTCTTC.

The V gene is TRBV10-2, the J gene TRBJ1-3; D unresolved. Germline CDR1 and CDR2: WSHSY and SAAADI. The CDR3 extends over 12 amino acids. Trimming pared 8 bases from V and 3 bases from J, leaving 8 bases between. The CDR3 reads CASGGYGNTIYF. The CDR3 DNA reads as TGCGCCAGCGGTGGCTATGGAAACACCATATATTTT.

This clonotype appeared once. V usage is TRBV28 and J usage is TRBJ1-6, with TRBD1 as a possible D gene (5 bases). Germline-derived CDR1 and CDR2 are MDHEN and SYDVKM. The CDR3 sequence is 15 residues long. Trimming took 4 bases from V and 10 from J, leaving 17 bases between them. The chain's CDR3 is CASSSVTGPASPLHF. The CDR3 DNA reads TGTGCCAGCAGTTCGGTTACAGGCCCCGCCTCACCCCTCCACTTT.

As to this clonotype: A much larger clone lies one base from this, so it may be a read error. The chain is built from TRBV6-1 and TRBJ2-7; TRBD2 agrees at 9 bases. This CDR3 contains 14 residues. Trimming at V came to 7 bases and at J to 5 bases, leaving 9 bases not matched to a gene. Per the germline V gene, CDR1 is MNHNS and CDR2 is SASEGT. The CDR3 sequence: CASTPRGGGDEQYF. The CDR3 nucleotides read TGTGCCAGCACCCCCAGGGGCGGGGGGGACGAGCAGTACTTC.

This clonotype showed up just a few times. This chain uses TRBV12-3 or TRBV12-4 with TRBJ2-3, with a weak D call TRBD2 (6 bases). This CDR3 has 16 residues. The V end was cut by 0 bases, the J end by 3 bases, with 13 bases between. The CDR3 region is CASSLAVVGLTDTQYF. The DNA for the CDR3 is TGTGCCAGCAGTTTAGCGGTTGTGGGACTTACAGATACGCAGTATTTT.

This chain uses TRBV7-2 with TRBJ1-6; 7 bases are a match to TRBD1. The CDR3 length is 16 residues. The V gene's germline CDR1 is SGHTA and CDR2 FQGNSA. Trimming cost V 3 bases and J 10 bases; bases outside gene matches: 12. The CDR3 bases are TGTGCCAGCAGCTTCAGGGGCCAGGGGGTAAGGTCACCCCTCCACTTT. Its translation: CASSFRGQGVRSPLHF.

This clonotype was recorded once. The chain recombines TRBV6-1 with TRBJ2-5; D uncertain. V lost 6 bases to trimming and J lost 11 bases, with 31 bases between them. Germline V gene data show CDR1 as MNHNS and CDR2 as SASEGT. The CDR3 length is 17 residues. The CDR3 is CASSSEGYGFGLYEQYF. In nucleotides, the CDR3 is TGTGCCAGCAGCTCCGAAGGGTACGGTTTTGGTTTGTATGAGCAGTACTTC.

The rearrangement joins TRBV12-3 or TRBV12-4 to TRBJ2-3, with D perhaps TRBD1 (6 bases). Trimming shortened V by 3 bases and J by 4 bases, and 11 bases separated the two germline ends. CDR3 length: 14 amino acids. In nucleotides, the CDR3 is TGTGCCAGCAGTTTGAGGGGGATTCCAGATACGCAGTATTTT. It is translated as CASSLRGIPDTQYF.